The clone carrying this T cell receptor (beta chain) was found once. The sample comes from a study of control samples from healthy donors and cancer patients. Assay: immunoSEQ multiplex PCR; the TCRdb copy retains only in-frame clones and omits some. Of about 75,000 clones listed, 94% are singletons. Sequences were obtained from blood. This receptor was taken from a woman aged 40 to 50 in good health.

The CDR3 here is CASSSSYGRYSNQPQHF. Written as DNA, the CDR3 is TGTGCCAGCAGCTCATCCTACGGACGGTATAGCAATCAGCCCCAGCATTTT. The chain is built from TRBV7-2 and TRBJ1-5; D unresolved. The germline V and J ends were trimmed by 4 bases and 0 bases, with 16 bases remaining between them. The CDR3 is 17 residues long. Germline loops: CDR1 SGHTA, CDR2 FQGNSA.